One TCR beta chain is described in this entry. Antigen specificity is unknown. The protocol was immunoSEQ multiplex PCR, while the TCRdb copy is restricted to in-frame clones and leaves out a portion. The data show about 140,000 clones, with 90% seen just once and roughly 6% held by the top ten. This sample is drawn from a study of T cell responses to AZD1222 COVID-19 vaccine. General study points: Once two AZD1222 doses were given, Spike-specific TCR breadth and depth went up. The study reported that nearly half of spike-specific TCRs target unmutated variant regions. Seropositive at baseline were only a handful of AZD1222 recipients.

Germline CDR1 LNHNV, CDR2 YYDKDF (reference sequence). Trimming took 3 bases from V and 3 from J, leaving 11 bases between them. CDR3 length: 15 amino acids. Sequenced material: peripheral blood, taken 28 days after the second AZD1222 dose. The receptor was derived from an adult who received the AZD1222 COVID-19 vaccine. The chain couples TRBV15 to TRBJ1-4; possibly TRBD1 for D (6 bases). CDR3 amino acids: CATSSDRLANEKLFF. The CDR3 DNA reads as TGTGCCACCAGCAGCGACAGGTTAGCTAATGAAAAACTGTTTTTT.